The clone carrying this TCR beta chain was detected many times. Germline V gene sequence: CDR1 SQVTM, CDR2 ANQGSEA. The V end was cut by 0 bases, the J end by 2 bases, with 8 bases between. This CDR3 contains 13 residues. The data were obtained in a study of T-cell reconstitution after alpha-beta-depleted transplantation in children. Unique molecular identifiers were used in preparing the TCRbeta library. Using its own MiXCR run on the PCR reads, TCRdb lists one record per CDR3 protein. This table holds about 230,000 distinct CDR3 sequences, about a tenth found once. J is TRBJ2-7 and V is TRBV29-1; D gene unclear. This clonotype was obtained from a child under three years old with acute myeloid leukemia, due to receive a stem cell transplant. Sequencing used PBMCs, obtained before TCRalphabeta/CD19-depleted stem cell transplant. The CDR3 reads CSVEELGTYEQYF. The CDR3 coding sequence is TGCAGCGTTGAAGAGTTGGGAACCTACGAGCAGTACTTC.